This TCR beta chain was profiled in a study of glioma-infiltrating T cells. A remark on this clonotype: What it recognizes is unknown.

The germline gives CDR1 SNHLY, CDR2 FYNNEI. Trimming shortened V by 8 bases and J by 4 bases, and 5 bases separated the two germline ends. This CDR3 is built from 11 residues. Broader study findings: Non-neoplastic patients had below-expected tissue-blood divergence, while all gliomas exceeded expectation. Very few CDR3 sequences were shared between tissue and blood.

The iRepertoire nested amplicon-rescue multiplex PCR amplified TCR alpha and beta CDR3s from RNA. Input was about 85-400 ng of tissue mRNA or PBMC total RNA. TCRdb ran MiXCR on the multiplex PCR reads and lists one entry per CDR3 protein. The table lists roughly 100,000 distinct CDR3 sequences, approximately 28% of them singletons. J is TRBJ2-2 and V is TRBV2; D gene uncertain. The sequenced sample was glioma tissue, nonneoplastic brain tissue, or PBMCs (not recorded which). The receptor comes from a human donor with low-grade glioma or glioblastoma, undergoing nonglioma brain surgery, or in good health (not recorded which). As DNA, the CDR3 is TGTGCCAGCGGGATCACCGGGGAGCTGTTTTTT. It encodes CASGITGELFF. The whole variable domain, filled in from reference TRBV2 and TRBJ2-2, reads EPEVTQTPSHQVTQMGQEVILRCVPISNHLYFYWYRQILGQKVEFLVSFYNNEISEKSEIFDDQFSVERPDGSNFTLKIRSTKLEDSAMYFCASGITGELFFGEGSRLTVL.